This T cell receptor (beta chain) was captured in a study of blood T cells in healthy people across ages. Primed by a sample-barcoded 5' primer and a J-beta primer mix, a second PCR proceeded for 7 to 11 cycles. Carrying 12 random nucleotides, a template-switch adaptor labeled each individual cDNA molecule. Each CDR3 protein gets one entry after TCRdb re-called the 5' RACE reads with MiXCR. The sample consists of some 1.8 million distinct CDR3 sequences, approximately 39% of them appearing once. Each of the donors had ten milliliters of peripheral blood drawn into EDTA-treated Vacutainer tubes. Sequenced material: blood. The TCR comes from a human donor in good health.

The CDR3 nucleotides are TGTGCCAGCAGTAGCCCTAGAATAAGCTCCTACGAGCAGTACTTC. Protein: CASSSPRISSYEQYF. V usage is TRBV6-2 or TRBV6-3 and J usage is TRBJ2-7; unclear D gene. The V end was cut by 5 bases, the J end by 0 bases, with 14 bases between. Germline lookup yields CDR1 MNHEY and CDR2 SVGEGT. This CDR3 is 15 amino acids long.